This entry concerns a single T cell receptor beta chain. Its antigen remains unknown. Being one base from a much bigger clone, this may be a read error. A read error is likely, as this CDR3 ends without the conserved phenylalanine or tryptophan. This specimen comes from a study of tumor-infiltrating lymphocytes in primary liver carcinoma. Study-level background: The patients presented with primary liver carcinoma, which was managed through surgical resection.

A primer matching the constant region was used to make TCR beta cDNA from approximately 500 ng of total RNA. The TCR beta library was amplified through three nested multiplex PCR rounds in a modified ARM-PCR procedure. It was with TRBV1-TRBV30 forward primers and a C-beta reverse primer that the first two PCR rounds were run, at roughly 9 cycles each. TCRdb re-called the multiplex PCR reads with MiXCR, one entry per CDR3 protein. In the table there are about 320,000 distinct CDR3 sequences, 50% to 70% of which are singletons. Study-level findings and limits: No comparison of CD4+ and CD8+ repertoires was made, since the samples were bulk unsorted. Significantly greater top-250-clone fractions characterized tumors relative to blood (p = 0.039). Pairs of tumor regions overlapped more than tumor-adjacent and tumor-blood pairs did.

The germline gives CDR1 SGHRS, CDR2 YFSETQ. The CDR3 runs 14 residues. J gave up 8 bases and V 4 bases, and 8 bases lay outside the gene matches. Germline DNA was also extracted, with blood RNA taken from unsorted whole blood. This sequence was found in a man in his forties with primary liver carcinoma and hepatitis B virus infection. Sequencing input: peripheral blood. The chain carries TRBV5-1 and TRBJ1-4, with TRBD1 identical over 7 bases. This chain's CDR3 is CASSIDRADEKLFL. CDR3 DNA: TGCGCCAGCAGCATAGACAGGGCGGACGAAAAACTGTTTCTT.